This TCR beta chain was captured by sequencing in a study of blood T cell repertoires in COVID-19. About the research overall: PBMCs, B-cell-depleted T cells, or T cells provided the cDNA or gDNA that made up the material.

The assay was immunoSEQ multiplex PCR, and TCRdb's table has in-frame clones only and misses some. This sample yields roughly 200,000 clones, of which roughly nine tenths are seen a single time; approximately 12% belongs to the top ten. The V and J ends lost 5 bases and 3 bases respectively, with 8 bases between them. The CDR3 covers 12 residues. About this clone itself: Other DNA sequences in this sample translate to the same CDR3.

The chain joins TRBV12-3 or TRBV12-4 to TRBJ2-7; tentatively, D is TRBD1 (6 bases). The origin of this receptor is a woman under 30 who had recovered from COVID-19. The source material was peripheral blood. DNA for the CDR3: TGTGCCAGCAGTCCACAGGGCTACGAGCAGTACTTC. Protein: CASSPQGYEQYF.